The rows below give T cell receptor beta chains drawn from one sample of a study of shared clonotypes between healthy human individuals. Only in-frame clones appear in the TCRdb table, and some are missing; sequencing was by immunoSEQ multiplex PCR. Counted here are roughly 2 million clones, approximately 95% occurring once; the ten biggest clones make up roughly 0.13%. Material for sequencing was naive CD4+ T cells sorted from blood. These receptors originate from a man younger than 35 in good health. The CDR3 runs from the conserved cysteine through the conserved F or W. The order of the fields is J gene, V gene, CDR3 protein.

j_call: TRBJ2-7; v_call: TRBV6-6; cdr3_aa: CASSPGTGPYEQYF
j_call: TRBJ1-1; v_call: TRBV28; cdr3_aa: CASSLTGGANTEAFF
j_call: TRBJ2-3; v_call: TRBV7-2; cdr3_aa: CASSFGTSGSTDTQYF
j_call: TRBJ2-1; v_call: TRBV18; cdr3_aa: CASSPPGLAGARGNEQFF
j_call: TRBJ1-4; v_call: TRBV6-1; cdr3_aa: CASRWGTNEKLFF
j_call: TRBJ2-3; v_call: TRBV5-1; cdr3_aa: CASSSPDTDTQYF
j_call: TRBJ1-3; v_call: TRBV23-1; cdr3_aa: CASTTPIRTANPSGNTIYF
j_call: TRBJ1-1; v_call: TRBV6-5; cdr3_aa: CASTPGGLKNTEAFF
j_call: TRBJ2-5; v_call: TRBV9; cdr3_aa: CASSVGDIEETQYF
j_call: TRBJ1-1; v_call: TRBV18; cdr3_aa: CASSWTRNTEAFF
j_call: TRBJ2-7; v_call: TRBV5-1; cdr3_aa: CASSLGLKGQKSYEQYF
j_call: TRBJ2-3; v_call: TRBV29-1; cdr3_aa: CSVEAVTLSTDTQYF
j_call: TRBJ2-7; v_call: TRBV2; cdr3_aa: CASSEARQVSYEQYF
j_call: TRBJ2-7; v_call: TRBV30; cdr3_aa: CAWTRQVTAAEQYF
j_call: TRBJ2-2; v_call: TRBV7-9; cdr3_aa: CASSPSRTGELFF
j_call: TRBJ1-1; v_call: TRBV6-1; cdr3_aa: CASSVGSGGNTEAFF
j_call: TRBJ1-5; v_call: TRBV9; cdr3_aa: CASSVEGASNQPQHF
j_call: TRBJ2-2; v_call: TRBV29-1; cdr3_aa: CSVTGTKNTGELFF
j_call: TRBJ1-5; v_call: TRBV2; cdr3_aa: CASSERPPGNQPQHF
j_call: TRBJ1-5; v_call: TRBV28; cdr3_aa: CATRDSLNQPQHF
j_call: TRBJ1-3; v_call: TRBV5-1; cdr3_aa: CASSPGGTGNTIYF
j_call: TRBJ1-1; v_call: TRBV30; cdr3_aa: CATGGWTEAFF
j_call: TRBJ2-2; v_call: TRBV5-1; cdr3_aa: CASTNRGGTGELFF
j_call: TRBJ2-3; v_call: TRBV7-3; cdr3_aa: CASSKGLSGLTDTQYF
j_call: TRBJ2-3; v_call: TRBV7-2; cdr3_aa: CASSRRDRVADTQYF
j_call: TRBJ1-4; v_call: TRBV2; cdr3_aa: CASTEQQLASEKLFF
j_call: TRBJ1-6; v_call: TRBV6-5; cdr3_aa: CASSGTGGNSPLHF
j_call: TRBJ1-1; v_call: TRBV6-6; cdr3_aa: CASSSPKNTEAFF
j_call: TRBJ1-3; v_call: TRBV29-1; cdr3_aa: CSVGEGNTIYF
j_call: TRBJ1-2; v_call: TRBV9; cdr3_aa: CASSVDGTGDSYTF
j_call: TRBJ1-2; v_call: TRBV6-5; cdr3_aa: CASTNRHAGYGYTF
j_call: TRBJ1-4; v_call: TRBV30; cdr3_aa: CALNKASNEKLFF
j_call: TRBJ1-2; v_call: TRBV18; cdr3_aa: CASSPSNTLSYGYTF
j_call: TRBJ2-1; v_call: TRBV9; cdr3_aa: CASSGGLPGVSYNEQFF
j_call: TRBJ2-5; v_call: TRBV19; cdr3_aa: CASTADPAEETQYF
j_call: TRBJ1-2; v_call: TRBV6-1; cdr3_aa: CASSEGQGAHGYTF
j_call: TRBJ1-5; v_call: TRBV4-2; cdr3_aa: CASSGENQPQHF
j_call: TRBJ2-3; v_call: TRBV5-6; cdr3_aa: CASSLGGAGDTQYF
j_call: TRBJ2-5; v_call: TRBV19; cdr3_aa: CASSSPGTLETQYF
j_call: TRBJ2-3; v_call: TRBV4-1; cdr3_aa: CASSQAGGARDTQYF